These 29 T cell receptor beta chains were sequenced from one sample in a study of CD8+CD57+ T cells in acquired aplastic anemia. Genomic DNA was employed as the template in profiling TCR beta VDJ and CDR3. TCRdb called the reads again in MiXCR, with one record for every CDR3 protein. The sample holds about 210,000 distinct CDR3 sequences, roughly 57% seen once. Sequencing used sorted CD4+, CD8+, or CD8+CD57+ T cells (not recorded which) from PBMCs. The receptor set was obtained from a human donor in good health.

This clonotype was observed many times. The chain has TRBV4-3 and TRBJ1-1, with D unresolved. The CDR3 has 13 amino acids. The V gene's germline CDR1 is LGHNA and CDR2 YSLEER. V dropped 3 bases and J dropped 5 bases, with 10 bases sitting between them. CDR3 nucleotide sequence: TGCGCCAGCAGCCAGGGTCGACGGACTGAAGCTTTCTTT. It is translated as CASSQGRRTEAFF.

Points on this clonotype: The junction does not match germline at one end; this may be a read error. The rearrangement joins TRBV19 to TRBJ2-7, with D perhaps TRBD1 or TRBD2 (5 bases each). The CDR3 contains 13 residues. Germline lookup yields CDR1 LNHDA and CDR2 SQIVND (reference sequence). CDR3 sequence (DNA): TGTGCCAGCGGGGACGGGGCCGGCTACGGGCAGTACTTC. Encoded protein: CASGDGAGYGQYF.

The CDR3 coding sequence is TGTGCCAGTAGTATAAGAACTTCCTGGGGCCAACGTCCTGAAGCTTTCTTT. Translation: CASSIRTSWGQRPEAFF. The genes are TRBV19 and TRBJ1-1, with a weak D call TRBD1 (5 bases). The CDR3 covers 17 residues. The germline V gene encodes CDR1 LNHDA and CDR2 SQIVND (reference sequence). V lost 2 bases, J lost 6 bases, and 22 bases lay in between.

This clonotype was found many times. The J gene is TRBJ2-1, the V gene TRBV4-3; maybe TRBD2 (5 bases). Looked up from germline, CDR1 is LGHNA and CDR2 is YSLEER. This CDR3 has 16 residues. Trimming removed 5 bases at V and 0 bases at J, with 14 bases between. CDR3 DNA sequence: TGCGCCAGCAGCGATTCGGGGATACACTCCTACAATGAGCAGTTCTTC. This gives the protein CASSDSGIHSYNEQFF.

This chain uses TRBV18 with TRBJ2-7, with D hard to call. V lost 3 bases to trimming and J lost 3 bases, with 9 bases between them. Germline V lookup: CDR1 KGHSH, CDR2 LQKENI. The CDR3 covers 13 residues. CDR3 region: CASSPLIDYEQYF. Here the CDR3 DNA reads TGTGCCAGCTCACCCCTCATAGACTACGAGCAGTACTTC.

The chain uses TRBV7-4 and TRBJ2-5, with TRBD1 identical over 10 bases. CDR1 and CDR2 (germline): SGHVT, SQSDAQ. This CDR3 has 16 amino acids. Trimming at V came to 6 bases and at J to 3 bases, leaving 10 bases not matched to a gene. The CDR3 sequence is CASSGGGQGLEETQYF. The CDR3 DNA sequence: TGTGCCAGCAGTGGCGGGGGACAGGGGTTGGAAGAGACCCAGTACTTC.

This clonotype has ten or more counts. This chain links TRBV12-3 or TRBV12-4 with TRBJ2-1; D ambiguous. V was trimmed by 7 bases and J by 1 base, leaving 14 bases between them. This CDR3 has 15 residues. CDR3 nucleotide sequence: TGTGCCAGCACCCCAGAAGGCTATTCCTACAATGAGCAGTTCTTC. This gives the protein CASTPEGYSYNEQFF.

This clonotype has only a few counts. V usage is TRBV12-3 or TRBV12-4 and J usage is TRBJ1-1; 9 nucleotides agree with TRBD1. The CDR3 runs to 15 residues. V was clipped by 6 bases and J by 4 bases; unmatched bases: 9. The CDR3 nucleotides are TGTGCCAGCAGGCGTAACAGGGGGCAGGGCACTGAAGCTTTCTTT. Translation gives CASRRNRGQGTEAFF.

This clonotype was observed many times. The CDR3 DNA reads TGTGCCAGCAGCCAATCTCCCGCCGGGACCTACAATGAGCAGTTCTTC. Protein product: CASSQSPAGTYNEQFF. V usage is TRBV14 and J usage is TRBJ2-1; weak D call: TRBD2 (5 bases). The V and J ends lost 2 bases and 2 bases respectively, with 13 bases between them. Germline V gene lookup returns CDR1 SGHDN and CDR2 FVKESK. The CDR3 has 16 amino acids.

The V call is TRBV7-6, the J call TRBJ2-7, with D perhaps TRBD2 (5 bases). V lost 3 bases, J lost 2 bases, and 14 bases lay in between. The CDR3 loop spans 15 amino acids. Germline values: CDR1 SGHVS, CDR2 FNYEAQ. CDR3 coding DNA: TGTGCCAGCAGCTTGAGCGGACCTGAGACCTACGAGCAGTACTTC. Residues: CASSLSGPETYEQYF. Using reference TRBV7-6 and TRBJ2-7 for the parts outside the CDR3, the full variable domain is GAGVSQSPRYKVTKRGQDVALRCDPISGHVSLYWYRQALGQGPEFLTYFNYEAQQDKSGLPNDRFSAERPEGSISTLTIQRTEQRDSAMYRCASSLSGPETYEQYFGPGTRLTVT.

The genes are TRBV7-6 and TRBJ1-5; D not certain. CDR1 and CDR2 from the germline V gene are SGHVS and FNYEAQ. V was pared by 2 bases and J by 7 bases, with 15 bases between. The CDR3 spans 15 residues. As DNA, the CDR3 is TGTGCCAGCAGCTTACTCCGGGATCCAGAGCAGCCCCAGCATTTT. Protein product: CASSLLRDPEQPQHF. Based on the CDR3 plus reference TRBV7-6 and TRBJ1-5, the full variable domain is GAGVSQSPRYKVTKRGQDVALRCDPISGHVSLYWYRQALGQGPEFLTYFNYEAQQDKSGLPNDRFSAERPEGSISTLTIQRTEQRDSAMYRCASSLLRDPEQPQHFGDGTRLSIL.

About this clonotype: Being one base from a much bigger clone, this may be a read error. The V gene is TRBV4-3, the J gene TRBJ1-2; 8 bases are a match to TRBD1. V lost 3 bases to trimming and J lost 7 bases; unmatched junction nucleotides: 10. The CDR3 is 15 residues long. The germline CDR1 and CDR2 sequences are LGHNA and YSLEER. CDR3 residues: CASSQAQGALSGYTF. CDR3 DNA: TGCGCCAGCAGCCAGGCCCAGGGGGCTCTGAGTGGCTACACCTTC.

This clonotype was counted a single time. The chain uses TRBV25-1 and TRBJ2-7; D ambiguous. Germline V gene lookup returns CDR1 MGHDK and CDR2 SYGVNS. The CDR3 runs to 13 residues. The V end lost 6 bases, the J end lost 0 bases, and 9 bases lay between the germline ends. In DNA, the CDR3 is TGTGCCAGCAGAGTCCGGCACTCCTACGAGCAGTACTTC. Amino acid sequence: CASRVRHSYEQYF.

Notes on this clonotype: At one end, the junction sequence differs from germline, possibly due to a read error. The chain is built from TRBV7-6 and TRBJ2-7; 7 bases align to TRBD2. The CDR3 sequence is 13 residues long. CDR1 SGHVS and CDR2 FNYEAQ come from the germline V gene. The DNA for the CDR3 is TGTGCCAGCAGCGGGGGGGTGACCGGGGAGCTGTACTTC. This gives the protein CASSGGVTGELYF.

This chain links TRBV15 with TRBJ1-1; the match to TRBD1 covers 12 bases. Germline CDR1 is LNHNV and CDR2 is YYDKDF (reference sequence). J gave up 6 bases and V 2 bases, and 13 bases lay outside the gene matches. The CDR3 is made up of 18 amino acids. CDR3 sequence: CATSRPFPGQGASPEAFF. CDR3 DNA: TGTGCCACCAGCAGACCATTTCCGGGACAGGGGGCGTCGCCTGAAGCTTTCTTT. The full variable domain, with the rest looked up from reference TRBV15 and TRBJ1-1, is DAMVIQNPRYQVTQFGKPVTLSCSQTLNHNVMYWYQQKSSQAPKLLFHYYDKDFNNEADTPDNFQSRRPNTSFCFLDIRSPGLGDTAMYLCATSRPFPGQGASPEAFFGQGTRLTVV.

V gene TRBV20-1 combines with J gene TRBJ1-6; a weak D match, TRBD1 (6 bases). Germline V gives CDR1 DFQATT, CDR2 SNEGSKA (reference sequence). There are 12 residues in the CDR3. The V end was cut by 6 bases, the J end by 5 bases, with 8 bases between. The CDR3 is CSAGTNNSPLHF. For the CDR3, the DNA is TGCAGTGCGGGGACAAATAATTCACCCCTCCACTTT.

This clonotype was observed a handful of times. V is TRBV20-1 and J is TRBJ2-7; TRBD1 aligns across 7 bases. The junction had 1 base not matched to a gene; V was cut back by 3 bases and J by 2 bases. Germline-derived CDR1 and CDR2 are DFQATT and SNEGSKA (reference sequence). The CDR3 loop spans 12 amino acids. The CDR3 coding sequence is TGCAGTGCTAGGGGACAGACCTACGAGCAGTACTTC. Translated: CSARGQTYEQYF.

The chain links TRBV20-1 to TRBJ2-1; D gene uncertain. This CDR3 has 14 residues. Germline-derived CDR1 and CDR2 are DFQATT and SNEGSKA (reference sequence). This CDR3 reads CSSGGESSYNEQFF. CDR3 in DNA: TGCTCGAGTGGCGGAGAGAGCTCCTACAATGAGCAGTTCTTC.

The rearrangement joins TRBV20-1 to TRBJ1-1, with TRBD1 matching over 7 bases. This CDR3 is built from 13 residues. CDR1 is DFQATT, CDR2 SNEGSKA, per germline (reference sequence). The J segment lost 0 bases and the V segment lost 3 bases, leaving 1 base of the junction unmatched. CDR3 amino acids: CSARGQLNTEAFF. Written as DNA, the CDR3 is TGCAGTGCTAGGGGACAGCTGAACACTGAAGCTTTCTTT.

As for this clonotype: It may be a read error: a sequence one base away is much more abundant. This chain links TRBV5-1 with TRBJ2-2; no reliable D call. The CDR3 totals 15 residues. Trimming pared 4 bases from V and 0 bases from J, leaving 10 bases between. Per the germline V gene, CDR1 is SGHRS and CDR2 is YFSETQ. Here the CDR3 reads CASSQETTNTGELFF. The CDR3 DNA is TGCGCCAGCAGCCAAGAGACGACGAACACCGGGGAGCTGTTTTTT.

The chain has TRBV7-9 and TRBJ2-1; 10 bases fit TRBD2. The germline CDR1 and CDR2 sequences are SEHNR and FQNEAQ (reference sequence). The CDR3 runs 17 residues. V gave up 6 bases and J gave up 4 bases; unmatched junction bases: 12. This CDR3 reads CASSSPTSGVIYNEQFF. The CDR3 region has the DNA TGTGCCAGCAGTTCACCCACTAGCGGGGTGATTTACAATGAGCAGTTCTTC.

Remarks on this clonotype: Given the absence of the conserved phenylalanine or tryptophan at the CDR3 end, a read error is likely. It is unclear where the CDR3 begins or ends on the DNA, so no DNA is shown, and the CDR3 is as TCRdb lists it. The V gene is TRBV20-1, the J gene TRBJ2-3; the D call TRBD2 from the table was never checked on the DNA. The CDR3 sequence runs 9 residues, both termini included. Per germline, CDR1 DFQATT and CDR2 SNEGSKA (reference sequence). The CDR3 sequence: CSARARGTI.

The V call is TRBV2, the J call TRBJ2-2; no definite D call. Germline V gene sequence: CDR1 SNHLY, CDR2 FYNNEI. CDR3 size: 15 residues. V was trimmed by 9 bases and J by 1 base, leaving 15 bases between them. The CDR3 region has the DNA TGTGCCAGGACCACTTTTAAGGAGAACACCGGGGAGCTGTTTTTT. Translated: CARTTFKENTGELFF.

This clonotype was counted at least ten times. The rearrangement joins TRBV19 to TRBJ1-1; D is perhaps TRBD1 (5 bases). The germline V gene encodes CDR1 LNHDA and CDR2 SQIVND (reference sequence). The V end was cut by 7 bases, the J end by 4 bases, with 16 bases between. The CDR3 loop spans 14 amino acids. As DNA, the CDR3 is TGTGCCAGTATCAGGAGGGGAGCGGGCACTGAAGCTTTCTTT. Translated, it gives CASIRRGAGTEAFF.

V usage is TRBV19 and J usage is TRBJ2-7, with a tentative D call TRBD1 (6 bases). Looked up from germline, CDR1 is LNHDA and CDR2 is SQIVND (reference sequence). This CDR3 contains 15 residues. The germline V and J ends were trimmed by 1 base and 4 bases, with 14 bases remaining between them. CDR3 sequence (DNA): TGTGCCAGTAGTATAGGTCCAGGGGTAGGGTACGAGCAGTACTTC. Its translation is CASSIGPGVGYEQYF. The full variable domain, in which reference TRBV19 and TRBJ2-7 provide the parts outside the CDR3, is DGGITQSPKYLFRKEGQNVTLSCEQNLNHDAMYWYRQDPGQGLRLIYYSQIVNDFQKGDIAEGYSVSREKKESFPLTVTSAQKNPTAFYLCASSIGPGVGYEQYFGPGTRLTVT.

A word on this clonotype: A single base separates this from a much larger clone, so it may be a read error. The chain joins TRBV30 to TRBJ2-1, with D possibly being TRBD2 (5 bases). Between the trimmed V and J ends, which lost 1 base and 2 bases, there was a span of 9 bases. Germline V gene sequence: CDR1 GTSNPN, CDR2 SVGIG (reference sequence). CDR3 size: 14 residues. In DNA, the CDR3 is TGTGCCTGGAGTGGGCCGGAGGCCTACAATGAGCAGTTCTTC. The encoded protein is CAWSGPEAYNEQFF.

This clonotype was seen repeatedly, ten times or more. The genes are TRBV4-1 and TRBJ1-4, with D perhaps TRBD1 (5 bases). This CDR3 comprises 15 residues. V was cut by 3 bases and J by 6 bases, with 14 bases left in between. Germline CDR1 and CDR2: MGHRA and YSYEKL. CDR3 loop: CASSQGPSRDEKLFF. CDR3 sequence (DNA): TGCGCCAGCAGCCAGGGTCCGAGCAGGGATGAAAAACTGTTTTTT.

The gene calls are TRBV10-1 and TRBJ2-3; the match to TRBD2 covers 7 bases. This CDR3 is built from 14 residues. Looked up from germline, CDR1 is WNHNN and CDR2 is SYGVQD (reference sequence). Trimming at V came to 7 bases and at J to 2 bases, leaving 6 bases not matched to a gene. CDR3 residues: CASIKRGNTDTQYF. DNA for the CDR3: TGCGCCAGCATCAAGCGGGGTAACACAGATACGCAGTATTTT.

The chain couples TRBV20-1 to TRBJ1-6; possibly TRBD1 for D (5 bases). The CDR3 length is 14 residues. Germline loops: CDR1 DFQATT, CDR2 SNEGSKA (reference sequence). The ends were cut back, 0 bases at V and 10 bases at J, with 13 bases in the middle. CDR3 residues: CSARDPGWISPLHF. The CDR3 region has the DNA TGCAGTGCTAGAGACCCAGGGTGGATCTCACCCCTCCACTTT.